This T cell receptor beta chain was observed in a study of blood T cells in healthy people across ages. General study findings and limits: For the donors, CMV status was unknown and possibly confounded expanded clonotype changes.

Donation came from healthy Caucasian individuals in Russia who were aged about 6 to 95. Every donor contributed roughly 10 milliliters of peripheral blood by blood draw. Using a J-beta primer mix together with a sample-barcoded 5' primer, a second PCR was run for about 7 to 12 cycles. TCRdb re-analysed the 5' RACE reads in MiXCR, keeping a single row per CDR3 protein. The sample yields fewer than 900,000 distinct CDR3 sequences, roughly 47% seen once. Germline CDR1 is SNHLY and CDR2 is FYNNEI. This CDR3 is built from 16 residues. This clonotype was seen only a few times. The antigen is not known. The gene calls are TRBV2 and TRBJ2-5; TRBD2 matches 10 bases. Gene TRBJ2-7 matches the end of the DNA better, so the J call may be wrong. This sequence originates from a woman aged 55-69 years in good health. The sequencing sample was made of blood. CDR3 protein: CASSEVTSGTAGEQYF. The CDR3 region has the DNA TGTGCCAGCAGTGAAGTAACTAGCGGGACCGCGGGCGAGCAGTACTTC.